This TCR beta chain was obtained from a study of shared T cell receptors in the human thymus. Looked up from germline, CDR1 is SQVTM and CDR2 is ANQGSEA. This CDR3 has 15 amino acids. Between the trimmed V and J ends, which lost 3 bases and 0 bases, there was a span of 13 bases. Clones were read by immunoSEQ multiplex PCR, and TCRdb kept only the in-frame ones, dropping some. This table has hundreds of thousands of clones, roughly 88% appearing once. These data were likewise used in another study, on human thymus T cells.

The sequence was obtained from a boy in the first two years of life with a congenital heart defect. This chain connects TRBV29-1 to TRBJ2-3, with D unresolved. The sample was thymocytes. CDR3 amino acids: CSVDYSSFSTDTQYF. CDR3 coding DNA: TGCAGCGTTGATTACAGTTCATTTAGCACAGATACGCAGTATTTT.